This TCR beta chain was recovered during a study of PD-1 and CTLA-4 blockade in melanoma. CDR1 SGHDN and CDR2 FVKESK come from the germline V gene. The CDR3 is 16 residues long. V lost 3 bases, J lost 0 bases, and 12 bases lay in between. Repertoires were generated with immunoSEQ multiplex PCR, while TCRdb's copy carries only in-frame clones and drops some. The table includes 7,200 or so clones, 75% to 90% detected once. The sequence was obtained from a human donor with melanoma. The chain has TRBV14 and TRBJ2-4; D possibly corresponds to TRBD2 (6 bases). Sequences were derived from CD8+ T cells from peripheral blood, sampled before anti-PD-1 treatment. CDR3 region: CASSQTVGLAKNIQYF. In nucleotides, the CDR3 is TGTGCCAGCAGCCAGACGGTGGGACTAGCCAAAAACATTCAGTACTTC.